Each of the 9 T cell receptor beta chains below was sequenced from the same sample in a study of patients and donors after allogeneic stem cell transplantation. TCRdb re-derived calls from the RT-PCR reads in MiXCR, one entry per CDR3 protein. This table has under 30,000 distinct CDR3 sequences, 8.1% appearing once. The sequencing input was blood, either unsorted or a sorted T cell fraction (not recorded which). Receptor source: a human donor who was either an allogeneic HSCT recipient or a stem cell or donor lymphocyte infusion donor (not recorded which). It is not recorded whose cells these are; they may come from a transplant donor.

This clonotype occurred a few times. The CDR3 DNA sequence: TGTGCCAGCAGGGTCGGGACTAGCGGCTACAATGAGCAGTTCTTC. The encoded protein is CASRVGTSGYNEQFF. This sequence joins TRBV12-3 or TRBV12-4 and TRBJ2-1; 11 positions match TRBD2. Trimming removed 6 bases from V and 3 bases from J; junction bases left unmatched: 4. CDR3 size: 15 residues.

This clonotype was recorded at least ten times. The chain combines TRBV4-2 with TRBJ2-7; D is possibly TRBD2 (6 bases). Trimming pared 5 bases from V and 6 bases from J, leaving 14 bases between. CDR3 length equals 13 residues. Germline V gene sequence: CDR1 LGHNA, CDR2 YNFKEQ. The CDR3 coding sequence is TGTGCCAGCAGCTTTACTACTAGCCGCGAGCAGTACTTC. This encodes CASSFTTSREQYF.

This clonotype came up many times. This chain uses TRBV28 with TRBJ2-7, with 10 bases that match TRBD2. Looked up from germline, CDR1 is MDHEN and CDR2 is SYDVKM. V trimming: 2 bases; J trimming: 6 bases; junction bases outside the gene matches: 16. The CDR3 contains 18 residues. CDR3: CASSLPPPPSGSFGEQYF. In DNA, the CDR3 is TGTGCCAGCAGTTTACCCCCTCCCCCTAGCGGGAGTTTCGGCGAGCAGTACTTC.

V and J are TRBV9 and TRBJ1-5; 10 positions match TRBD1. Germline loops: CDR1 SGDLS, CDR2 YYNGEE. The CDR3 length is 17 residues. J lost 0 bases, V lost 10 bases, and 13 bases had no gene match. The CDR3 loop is CAGLGQGKTVSNQPQHF. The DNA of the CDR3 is TGTGCCGGTTTGGGACAGGGGAAAACCGTTAGCAATCAGCCCCAGCATTTT.

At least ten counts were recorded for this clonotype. CDR3 residues: CASSIDRASGNTIYF. The DNA for the CDR3 is TGTGCCAGCAGTATTGACAGGGCCTCTGGAAACACCATATATTTT. The genes are TRBV7-9 and TRBJ1-3, with 7 bases identical to TRBD1. The CDR3 sequence is 15 residues long. Trimming removed 6 bases from V and 0 bases from J; junction bases left unmatched: 5. Germline V gene data show CDR1 as SEHNR and CDR2 as FQNEAQ (reference sequence).

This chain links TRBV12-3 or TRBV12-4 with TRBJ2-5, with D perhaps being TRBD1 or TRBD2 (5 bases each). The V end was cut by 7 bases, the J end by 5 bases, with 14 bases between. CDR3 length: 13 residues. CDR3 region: CASTRGELETQYF. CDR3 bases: TGTGCCAGCACCCGAGGGGAGTTGGAGACCCAGTACTTC.

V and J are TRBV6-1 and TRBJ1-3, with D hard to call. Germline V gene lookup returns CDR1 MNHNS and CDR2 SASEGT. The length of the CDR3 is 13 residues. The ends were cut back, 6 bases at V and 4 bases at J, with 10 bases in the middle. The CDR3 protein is CASRAGVGNTIYF. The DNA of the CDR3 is TGTGCCAGCAGGGCTGGGGTGGGAAACACCATATATTTT.

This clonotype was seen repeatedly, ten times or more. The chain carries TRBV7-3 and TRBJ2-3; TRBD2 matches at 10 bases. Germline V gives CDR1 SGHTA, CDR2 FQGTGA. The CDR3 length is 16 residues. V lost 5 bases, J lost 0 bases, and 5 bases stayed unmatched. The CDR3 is CASSQLAGLSTDTQYF. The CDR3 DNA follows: TGTGCCAGCAGCCAACTAGCGGGACTTAGCACAGATACGCAGTATTTT.

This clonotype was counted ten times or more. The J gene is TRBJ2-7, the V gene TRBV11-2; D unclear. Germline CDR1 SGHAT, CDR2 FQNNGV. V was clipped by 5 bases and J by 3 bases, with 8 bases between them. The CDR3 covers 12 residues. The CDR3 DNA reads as TGTGCCAGCAGCACAAGATTCTACGAGCAGTACTTC. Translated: CASSTRFYEQYF.